The entry below gives a single T cell receptor (beta chain) sequence along with its context. Its antigen is still unknown. No much larger clone exists at a distance of one base, and base qualities are not known. This sample is drawn from a study of CD8+ T cells in alopecia areata (dated by TCRdb to 2017 to 2018). Concerning the study at large: High-throughput TCRbeta sequencing was used to examine T cell clonal expansion in alopecia areata in both the C3H/HeJ mouse model and human patients. Scalp tissue and sorted CD4+ and CD8+ peripheral blood T cells from patchy and totalis/universalis alopecia areata patients and from healthy controls were covered by human TCRbeta sequencing. Clonality in the scalp was compared among normal scalp (n=4), patchy alopecia areata scalp (n=8), and alopecia totalis/universalis scalp (n=8). RNA was obtained with the PAXgene miRNA kit for fixed scalp, the miRNeasy kit for PBMCs, and the RNeasy kit for mouse skin. immunoSEQ multiplex PCR using 35 Vbeta forward primers and 13 Jbeta reverse primers was used to amplify TCRbeta CDR3 regions.

PBMCs were separated by density centrifugation and stained for CD3, CD4 and CD8, after which CD4+ and CD8+ T cells were sorted on a FACSAria. Scalp biopsies and blood samples were obtained from unaffected controls. The CDR3 runs 12 amino acids, cysteine and phenylalanine included. Only CDR3 DNA is held: 36 bases, read in frame from base 1. The germline ends are 8 bases apart after V is trimmed by 1 base and J by 5 bases. The germline V gene sets CDR1 to SQVTM and CDR2 to ANQGSEA. Findings and caveats that apply to the study as a whole: Higher clonality and more expanded CD8+ clones were observed in lesional scalp than in normal scalp, particularly in alopecia totalis/universalis, a finding suggestive of antigenic drive. TCR sequences shared between patients were less clear than in mice, possibly partly because of HLA diversity in the patient population. Unlike mouse skin, where gammadelta T cells dominate, normal human skin contains resident alphabeta T cells that get sequenced too, which complicates analysis of the scalp TCR repertoire.

The library was made by the immunoSEQ multiplex PCR assay. For TCR sequencing, RNA was extracted from every sample and reverse transcribed into cDNA to serve as template. SuperScript III was used to make first-strand cDNA, primed with a 2:1 mix of oligo-dT and random hexamers. A synthetic immune receptor repertoire was used to measure amplification bias, and any remaining bias was corrected computationally. The study's own analysis went as follows. Raw reads were preprocessed to remove errors, and CDR3 was defined according to IMGT conventions as the region from the conserved cysteine to phenylalanine. Clonality was calculated as 1 minus Shannon entropy normalized by log2 of the number of productive unique TCRs. Whether each scalp clone was CD4 or CD8 was inferred by checking scalp TCRbeta sequences against the CD4 and CD8 repertoires from sorted blood. Imported from immuneACCESS, the table was reduced by TCRdb to in-frame sequences with V and J called. These copies leave out some clones; in studies compared against another copy, an unresolved V gene accounts for under half, and the cause of the remainder is not known. V and J calls and clone size are copied from that table; D and trimming were computed from the DNA. For this sample the table gives under 250,000 clones, of which roughly 56% were detected only once. In total, the top ten clones hold over 4% of the sample.

The receptor chain draws on TRBV29-1 and TRBJ1-1, with no confident D gene call. This receptor was identified in a human donor in good health. The specimen was CD8+ T cells sorted from blood. The CDR3 reads CSVEGEWTEAFF. The DNA sequence is as follows: TGCAGCGTTGAAGGGGAGTGGACTGAAGCTTTCTTT.